The table lists the clone carrying this TCR beta chain with a count of one. The data were produced by immunoSEQ multiplex PCR, yet TCRdb's version contains in-frame clones alone and is incomplete. The sample has roughly 520,000 clones, around 89% seen once. The CDR3 consists of 18 residues. Per the germline V gene, CDR1 is SGHKS and CDR2 is YYEKEE (reference sequence). V was shortened by 3 bases and J by 4 bases, with 23 bases between the two germline ends. The data belong to a study of blood T cell repertoires in COVID-19. The sequence was obtained from a middle-aged woman who had recovered from COVID-19. The V gene is TRBV5-5, the J gene TRBJ2-1, with D possibly matching TRBD2 (6 bases). Sequencing was carried out using PBMCs or T cells enriched from blood (not recorded which). CDR3 amino acids: CASSSSGGPGVRYNEQFF. The CDR3, as DNA: TGTGCCAGCAGCTCCTCTGGAGGGCCTGGGGTGAGATACAATGAGCAGTTCTTC.